This is a list of T cell receptor beta chains from one sample in a study of beta chain features in type 1 diabetes. Assay used: immunoSEQ multiplex PCR; TCRdb lists only in-frame clones, some missing. The sample consists of approximately 280,000 clones, 15% of them appearing once. Material for sequencing was naive CD4+ T cells from blood. The receptors were sampled from a man aged 18 to 29 with type 1 diabetes. The conserved cysteine and the conserved F or W are not part of the CDR3 here.

10,TRBJ1-2,TRBV19,ASNDWAGGYT
15,TRBJ1-5,TRBV15,ATSRDNVEALAGPQH
13,TRBJ1-2,TRBV28,ASSFGQGMYYGYT
13,TRBJ2-1,TRBV30,AWSTASVSYNEQF
16,TRBJ2-1,TRBV28,ASSLEGSGGHAYNEQF
12,TRBJ2-6,TRBV5-1,ASSTSDRASVLT
14,TRBJ2-1,TRBV5-4,ASSSQTSGVYNEQF
14,TRBJ2-3,TRBV4-3,ASSQEKRGGRNTQY
11,TRBJ1-2,TRBV7-2,ASSPTPEYGYT
13,TRBJ2-4,TRBV6-5,ASRPLSGAKNIQY
13,TRBJ2-7,TRBV27,ASRTVAGKGYEQY
14,TRBJ2-7,TRBV25-1,ASSEYGGQMSYEQY
13,TRBJ2-1,TRBV27,ASSLTSGGFNEQF
12,TRBJ2-2,TRBV19,ASMDRVNTGELF
12,TRBJ2-7,TRBV18,ASSPPGTFYEQY
13,TRBJ2-2,TRBV2,ASSGNGGLIGELF
13,TRBJ2-5,TRBV9,ASTSAGGVSETQY
13,TRBJ1-5,TRBV7-2,ASSFGGVRNQPQH
16,TRBJ2-1,TRBV4-2,ASSHSPFKSGGIDEQF
10,TRBJ1-5,TRBV30,AWRHAGQPQH
12,TRBJ2-7,TRBV9,ASSVAGTTSEQY
14,TRBJ2-5,TRBV7-2,ASSLWVRQGQETQY
12,TRBJ1-6,TRBV28,ASSTGGDNSPLH
12,TRBJ2-7,TRBV29-1,SVEVAGHPYEQY
11,TRBJ1-2,TRBV28,ASIRTDSMGYT
12,TRBJ1-6,TRBV7-2,ASSSPRRDSPLH
14,TRBJ1-5,TRBV4-1,ASSHVGWGVGQPQH
11,TRBJ1-5,TRBV11-2,ASSYLSTGPQH
12,TRBJ2-7,TRBV5-1,ASSLGNGAYEQY
13,TRBJ1-1,TRBV14,ASSQVGGGNTEAF
10,TRBJ1-5,TRBV2,ASSSTGRAQH
12,TRBJ2-1,TRBV13,ASSLFWTDNEQF
11,TRBJ1-1,TRBV6-6,ASSYGRVTEAF
13,TRBJ2-1,TRBV5-4,ASSPGTSGYNEQF
10,TRBJ1-2,TRBV29-1,SAPQTGRGYT